Listed below are T cell receptor beta chains from one sample, sequenced in a study of T cells in Graves' hyperthyroidism and ophthalmopathy. A single record per CDR3 protein comes from TCRdb applying MiXCR to the multiplex PCR reads. The table has fewer than 550,000 distinct CDR3 sequences, 15% to 18% seen once. The specimen was blood. The receptors originated from a woman aged 18-29 years with Graves' hyperthyroidism. The CDR3 runs from the conserved cysteine through the conserved F or W. Each record gives: D gene, clone size, J gene, V gene, CDR3 length, CDR3 DNA, CDR3 protein. A D gene is named only where the DNA matches it firmly. The size field is filled for only some rows; it gives once, few, many or a size class.

NA,many,TRBJ2-5,TRBV30,13,TGTGCCTGGAGTTTGCGGTCCCAAGAGACCCAGTACTTC,CAWSLRSQETQYF
NA,many,TRBJ1-5,TRBV28,12,TGTGCCAGCGGATCACAGGGCAGGCCCCAGCATTTT,CASGSQGRPQHF
NA,NA,TRBJ2-5,TRBV28,17,TGTGCCAGCAGTTTATGGCTTGGCGGGACCGGTCAAGAGACCCAGTACTTC,CASSLWLGGTGQETQYF
NA,many,TRBJ2-3,TRBV11-2,16,TGTGCCAGCAGCTTAACGCGGGGCTCGCCCACAGATACGCAGTATTTT,CASSLTRGSPTDTQYF
TRBD2,many,TRBJ2-3,TRBV7-9,18,TGTGCCAGCAGCTTAGGGGGGGGACTAGCTCCCGCCACAGATACGCAGTATTTT,CASSLGGGLAPATDTQYF
TRBD1,NA,TRBJ2-2,TRBV4-1,16,TGCGCCAGCACAAGGACAGGTTTTGATAACACCGGGGAGCTGTTTTTT,CASTRTGFDNTGELFF
TRBD1,NA,TRBJ1-2,TRBV19,15,TGTGCCAGTAGTATAGAAAGGACAGGGGTGCATGGCTACACCTTC,CASSIERTGVHGYTF
NA,many,TRBJ1-2,TRBV29-1,13,TGCAGCGTTGACAATGAGGACCGCTATGGCTACACCTTC,CSVDNEDRYGYTF
NA,many,TRBJ1-4,TRBV5-5,14,TGTGCCAGCAGCTTGAACGCCTTTAATGAAAAACTGTTTTTT,CASSLNAFNEKLFF
NA,many,TRBJ1-4,TRBV7-3,14,TGTGCCAGCAGCCCAAGCGGAGAAGGCGAAAAACTGTTTTTT,CASSPSGEGEKLFF
TRBD2,NA,TRBJ2-1,TRBV4-1,15,TGCGCCAGCAGCCAACAAGAGCGGGAGCCCCACGAGCAGTTCTTC,CASSQQEREPHEQFF
NA,NA,TRBJ2-7,TRBV9,15,TGTGCCAGCAGCGTAGCCCGGGATGGGCCCTGCGAGCAGTACTTC,CASSVARDGPCEQYF
TRBD1,many,TRBJ2-4,TRBV3-1,14,TGTGCCAGCAGCCCTCGGACAGGGGAAAACATTCAGTACTTC,CASSPRTGENIQYF
NA,many,TRBJ2-2,TRBV4-1,12,TGCGCCAGCAGCCAACTACCCGGGGAGCTGTTTTTT,CASSQLPGELFF
TRBD1,many,TRBJ2-1,TRBV29-1,13,TGCAGCGTTGAGTACAGGGGGCAGAATGAGCAGTTCTTC,CSVEYRGQNEQFF
TRBD1,many,TRBJ2-5,TRBV29-1,13,TGCAGCGTTGTAGCAGGGGGCCAAGAGACCCAGTACTTC,CSVVAGGQETQYF
TRBD1,few,TRBJ1-4,TRBV29-1,13,TGCAGCGTTGGAGGGGGCCCCAATGAAAAACTGTTTTTT,CSVGGGPNEKLFF
TRBD1,many,TRBJ2-3,TRBV19,14,TGTGCCAGTAGTGAGACAGGGATAAGAGATACGCAGTATTTT,CASSETGIRDTQYF
TRBD2,many,TRBJ2-1,TRBV10-3,16,TGTGCCATCAGTGAGGCTAGCGGGAGCCCGCGCAATGAGCAGTTCTTC,CAISEASGSPRNEQFF
NA,many,TRBJ2-7,TRBV5-1,15,TGCGCCAGCAGCTTGGCCCGAGGGCGGCTCTACGAGCAGTACTTC,CASSLARGRLYEQYF
NA,few,TRBJ2-1,TRBV6-1,15,TGTGCCAGCAGAAGCCGGGACATCACTTTTGGCCTTCAGTTCTTC,CASRSRDITFGLQFF
NA,NA,TRBJ2-7,TRBV4-1,15,TGCGCCAGCAGCCAAGCGGACCTAAGCTCCTACGAGCAGTACTTC,CASSQADLSSYEQYF
NA,many,TRBJ2-7,TRBV5-1,12,TGCGCCAGCAGCTGGCAGGGCCACGAGCAGTACTTC,CASSWQGHEQYF
NA,many,TRBJ1-3,TRBV10-3,16,TGTGCCATCAGTGGGAAAAGTGGCAGCTCTGGAAACACCATATATTTT,CAISGKSGSSGNTIYF
NA,many,TRBJ2-2,TRBV12-3/TRBV12-4,13,TGTGCCAGCAGTCCCCACGAACAGGGTTTCCTGTTTTTT,CASSPHEQGFLFF
NA,many,TRBJ2-2,TRBV20-1,15,TGCAGTGCTGGCACCAACAGACGACCCACCGGGGAGCTGTTTTTT,CSAGTNRRPTGELFF
NA,NA,TRBJ1-3,TRBV12-3/TRBV12-4,14,TGTGCCAGCAGCAAACACTACCAGGGAAACACCATATATTTT,CASSKHYQGNTIYF
NA,many,TRBJ2-7,TRBV6-6,11,TGTGCCAGCAGTTACCTAGCGGAGCAGTACTTC,CASSYLAEQYF
NA,many,TRBJ2-3,TRBV12-3/TRBV12-4,15,TGTGCCAGCAGCCCGAGCGGGCGGAGCACAGATACGCAGTATTTT,CASSPSGRSTDTQYF
NA,many,TRBJ2-1,TRBV27,17,TGTGCCAGCAGTTTAATGGGTGGGGGACCCCCAATGGATGAGCAGTTCTTC,CASSLMGGGPPMDEQFF
NA,many,TRBJ2-1,TRBV12-3/TRBV12-4,13,TGTGCCAGCAGTTTCCAGGGTCGAAATGAGCAGTTCTTC,CASSFQGRNEQFF
NA,NA,TRBJ2-1,TRBV20-1,16,TGCAGTGCTAACCCTTGGGGGTTGCAGAGGAACAATGAGCAGTTCTTC,CSANPWGLQRNNEQFF
TRBD1,many,TRBJ1-5,TRBV3-1,15,TGTGCCAGCAGCCAAGATAGGGGACAGGGACAGCCCCAGCATTTT,CASSQDRGQGQPQHF
TRBD2,NA,TRBJ2-1,TRBV7-9,15,TGTGCCAGCAGCTTAGTGTCGAGCGGGAGGGTAGAGCAGTTCTTC,CASSLVSSGRVEQFF
NA,many,TRBJ2-1,TRBV6-1,15,TGTGCCAGCAGTGAAGAGTGGTGGAGCGGGAATGAGCAGTTCTTC,CASSEEWWSGNEQFF
NA,many,TRBJ1-2,TRBV14,13,TGTGCCAGCAGCCAAGTAAAAGGGGGTGGCTACACCTTC,CASSQVKGGGYTF
TRBD1,few,TRBJ2-3,TRBV6-2/TRBV6-3,17,TGTGCCAGCAGTTACTCGAGTGACAGGGGGCAAAAAGATACGCAGTATTTT,CASSYSSDRGQKDTQYF
TRBD2,many,TRBJ2-1,TRBV24-1,17,TGTGCCACCAGTGATTTGGGGACTAGCGGGCCCCCGGGTGAGCAGTTCTTC,CATSDLGTSGPPGEQFF
TRBD1,many,TRBJ1-6,TRBV6-1,15,TGTGCCAGCAGAAGACAGGGGGACCAAAATTCACCCCTCCACTTT,CASRRQGDQNSPLHF
NA,many,TRBJ2-2,TRBV6-5,17,TGTGCCAGCAGTTACTCTTTTCGGTCTCCGAACACCGGGGAGCTGTTTTTT,CASSYSFRSPNTGELFF